Here is one T cell receptor (beta chain) with its context. Germline V gives CDR1 MDHEN, CDR2 SYDVKM. CDR3 length: 14 residues. Trimming took 1 base from V and 4 from J, leaving 7 bases between them. The entry originates in a study of blood T cell repertoires in COVID-19. Study-wide context: The United States, Italy and Spain were the sources of the acute and convalescent COVID-19 samples. Sources were T cells, B-cell-depleted T cells, or PBMCs; the material itself was cDNA or gDNA.

Per the authors' pipeline: Amplifying reference gene primers gave estimates of nucleated cell counts. Only in-frame clones appear in the TCRdb table, and some are missing; sequencing was by immunoSEQ multiplex PCR. That table furnishes V, J and clone size, whereas the DNA furnished D and trimming. The profile shows fewer than 35,000 clones, roughly nine tenths of them singletons. The V gene is TRBV28, the J gene TRBJ1-4; D is perhaps TRBD1 (5 bases). The receptor was derived from a man between 65 and 80 years old with active COVID-19. Sequencing was done on a sample of peripheral blood. This CDR3 is CASSLYQGNEKLFF. Written as DNA, the CDR3 is TGTGCCAGCAGTTTATACCAGGGTAATGAAAAACTGTTTTTT.